These 18 T cell receptor beta chains share one sample of origin, sequenced in a study of blood T cell repertoires in COVID-19. Libraries were prepared by immunoSEQ multiplex PCR; TCRdb keeps only in-frame clonotypes and omits some of them. This table holds about 140,000 clones, around four fifths found once. Material for sequencing was peripheral blood. All receptors derive from a human donor in a cohort sampled during active COVID-19.

This chain connects TRBV9 to TRBJ2-1; TRBD2 agrees at 8 bases. The length of the CDR3 is 16 residues. CDR1 and CDR2 (germline): SGDLS, YYNGEE. Trimming at V came to 3 bases and at J to 6 bases, leaving 11 bases not matched to a gene. The CDR3 loop is CASSGGTGGPLNEQFF. In DNA form, the CDR3 reads TGTGCCAGCAGCGGGGGGACGGGAGGGCCTCTCAATGAGCAGTTCTTC. Full variable domain (rest looked up from reference TRBV9 and TRBJ2-1): DSGVTQTPKHLITATGQRVTLRCSPRSGDLSVYWYQQSLDQGLQFLIQYYNGEERAKGNILERFSAQQFPDLHSELNLSSLELGDSALYFCASSGGTGGPLNEQFFGPGTRLTVL.

V and J are TRBV10-1 and TRBJ1-2; D is unclear. The V end lost 10 bases, the J end lost 2 bases, and 14 bases lay between the germline ends. The length of the CDR3 is 13 residues. CDR1 is WNHNN and CDR2 is SYGVQD in the germline V gene (reference sequence). DNA for the CDR3: TGCGCCACCGCTGGGAGGCCGAACTATGGCTACACCTTC. Its translation: CATAGRPNYGYTF.

V and J are TRBV6-5 and TRBJ2-1; TRBD2 aligns across 13 bases. J gave up 10 bases and V 5 bases, and 8 bases lay outside the gene matches. The germline V gene has CDR1 MNHEY and CDR2 SVGAGI. The CDR3 consists of 15 residues. In DNA form, the CDR3 reads TGTGCCAGCAGTCCTCGACTAGCGGGAGGTGTGGAGCAGTTCTTC. Its translation is CASSPRLAGGVEQFF.

The rearrangement joins TRBV5-6 to TRBJ2-3, with D possibly TRBD2 on 6 matching bases. CDR3 length: 17 amino acids. Germline assignment: CDR1 SGHDT and CDR2 YYEEEE. Deletions cut 0 bases from V and 0 bases from J, with 14 bases between. CDR3 region: CASSLAPLGTSTDTQYF. The CDR3 DNA reads TGTGCCAGCAGCTTGGCACCCCTCGGGACTAGCACAGATACGCAGTATTTT.

The rearrangement uses TRBV15 and TRBJ2-1; 11 bases fit TRBD2. The V and J ends lost 4 bases and 5 bases, in that order; junction bases with no gene match: 4. The CDR3 totals 15 residues. Germline values: CDR1 LNHNV, CDR2 YYDKDF (reference sequence). The CDR3 region has the DNA TGTGCCACCAGCATACTAGCGGGAGAGAACAATGAGCAGTTCTTC. It specifies CATSILAGENNEQFF.

This clone occurred once. J is TRBJ2-7 and V is TRBV27, with TRBD2 identical over 7 bases. J gave up 3 bases and V 3 bases, and 5 bases lay outside the gene matches. The CDR3 extends over 14 amino acids. In germline, CDR1 is MNHEY, CDR2 SMNVEV (reference sequence). Here the CDR3 reads CASSLVSGLYEQYF. The CDR3 region has the DNA TGTGCCAGCAGTTTGGTTAGCGGGCTCTACGAGCAGTACTTC.

This chain joins TRBV21-1 and TRBJ2-4; the tabulated D call, TRBD1, remains unverified against the DNA. TRBV21-1 is tagged as a pseudogene. This CDR3 is built from 18 residues. The DNA for the CDR3 is TGTGCCAGCAGCAAAGGGTCGGTCAGGCCCCTAGCCAAAAACATTCAGTACTTC. This sequence encodes CASSKGSVRPLAKNIQYF.

The CDR3 loop reads CASRPPGGNEQYF. CDR3 DNA sequence: TGTGCCAGCAGACCACCGGGAGGTAACGAGCAGTACTTC. The chain employs TRBV28 and TRBJ2-7; 7 bases align to TRBD2. Germline V gives CDR1 MDHEN, CDR2 SYDVKM. V shed 6 bases and J 5 bases; nucleotides not matched to a gene: 7. The CDR3 runs to 13 residues.

V gene TRBV19 combines with J gene TRBJ1-5, with D perhaps TRBD1 (6 bases). Trimming shortened V by 5 bases and J by 7 bases, and 9 bases separated the two germline ends. The CDR3 length is 12 residues. The germline V gene encodes CDR1 LNHDA and CDR2 SQIVND (reference sequence). The CDR3 DNA sequence: TGTGCCAGTAGTGCCCAGGGGCAGCCCCAGCATTTT. This sequence encodes CASSAQGQPQHF. The entire variable domain, with the rest obtained from reference TRBV19 and TRBJ1-5, is as follows: DGGITQSPKYLFRKEGQNVTLSCEQNLNHDAMYWYRQDPGQGLRLIYYSQIVNDFQKGDIAEGYSVSREKKESFPLTVTSAQKNPTAFYLCASSAQGQPQHFGDGTRLSIL.

CDR3 protein: CASLPGAGGLGTEAFF. The CDR3 DNA reads TGCGCCAGCCTCCCGGGGGCAGGGGGCCTAGGAACTGAAGCTTTCTTT. J is TRBJ1-1 and V is TRBV5-1; 8 positions match TRBD1. Germline values: CDR1 SGHRS, CDR2 YFSETQ. The CDR3 is made up of 16 amino acids. V shed 7 bases, J shed 5 bases, and the junction held 16 bases outside the gene matches.

This clone was found once. V is TRBV18 and J is TRBJ1-6, with D possibly TRBD1 on 6 matching bases. Germline CDR1 KGHSH, CDR2 LQKENI. The CDR3 sequence is 14 residues long. With 8 bases removed from V and 5 bases from J, the gap between germline ends came to 13 bases. CDR3 in DNA: TGTGCCAGCACCGGGACACCTCATAATTCACCCCTCCACTTT. This gives the protein CASTGTPHNSPLHF.

In DNA, the CDR3 is TGTGCCAGCGGGGATGGGGTAATTCCACTTGGGGATTCACCCCTCCACTTT. Amino acid sequence: CASGDGVIPLGDSPLHF. The gene calls are TRBV19 and TRBJ1-6, with D hard to call. There are 17 residues in the CDR3. With 9 bases removed from V and 8 bases from J, the gap between germline ends came to 26 bases. In germline, CDR1 is LNHDA, CDR2 SQIVND (reference sequence).

This clone was counted once. This rearrangement joins TRBV5-1 to TRBJ2-2, with 7 positions matching TRBD2. CDR1 and CDR2 (germline): SGHRS, YFSETQ. There are 15 residues in the CDR3. Losses at the gene ends were 7 bases for V and 3 bases for J; bases not matched to a gene: 9. CDR3 loop: CASFRGSQHTGELFF. The CDR3 DNA reads TGCGCCAGCTTCCGCGGGAGTCAACACACCGGGGAGCTGTTTTTT.

The rearrangement uses TRBV27 and TRBJ2-7; TRBD1 agrees at 8 bases. The junction had 11 bases not matched to a gene; V was cut back by 7 bases and J by 6 bases. The CDR3 extends over 14 amino acids. The germline CDR1 and CDR2 sequences are MNHEY and SMNVEV (reference sequence). The CDR3 loop reads CASTLWQGASEQYF. The CDR3, as DNA: TGTGCCAGCACCCTGTGGCAGGGGGCCTCCGAGCAGTACTTC.

The chain links TRBV6-4 to TRBJ2-7; 10 bases agree with TRBD2. The CDR3 runs to 21 residues. Germline V gives CDR1 MRHNA, CDR2 SNTAGT. V shed 0 bases and J 5 bases; nucleotides not matched to a gene: 22. The CDR3 DNA reads TGTGCCAGCAGTGACTCGAACGCCCGATCACCGCTAGCGGGAGTCCGGCACGAGCAGTACTTC. Amino acid sequence: CASSDSNARSPLAGVRHEQYF.

The chain links TRBV29-1 to TRBJ2-7; D is possibly TRBD1 (6 bases). With 3 bases removed from V and 4 bases from J, the gap between germline ends came to 22 bases. Germline V gene lookup returns CDR1 SQVTM and CDR2 ANQGSEA. The CDR3 is 16 amino acids. In DNA form, the CDR3 reads TGCAGCGTTGAGGGTGCCCAGGGGCCATCCCCATACGAGCAGTACTTC. As protein: CSVEGAQGPSPYEQYF.

J is TRBJ2-3 and V is TRBV18; 9 nucleotides align to TRBD1. J was trimmed by 1 base and V by 4 bases; bases with no gene match: 12. The germline V gene has CDR1 KGHSH and CDR2 LQKENI. CDR3 size: 18 residues. The DNA for the CDR3 is TGTGCCAGCTCACGGAGTACAGGGGGCGCGGGCGGCACAGATACGCAGTATTTT. This encodes CASSRSTGGAGGTDTQYF.

The rearrangement uses TRBV4-1 and TRBJ2-5; 7 positions match TRBD1. CDR3 length equals 13 residues. Germline V lookup: CDR1 MGHRA, CDR2 YSYEKL. After removal of 8 bases from V and 4 bases from J, the junction contained 7 bases not matched to a gene. DNA for the CDR3: TGCGCCAGCCGGGACAGCGTCGGAGAGACCCAGTACTTC. It specifies CASRDSVGETQYF.